The clone carrying this TCR beta chain was found many times. Its antigen is undetermined. Preparation of the TCRbeta library used unique molecular identifiers. Each CDR3 protein is one row after TCRdb ran MiXCR on the PCR reads. Of hundreds of thousands of distinct CDR3 sequences listed, 15% to 20% were seen once; the top ten hold approximately 4.5%. This entry is derived from a study of T-cell reconstitution after alpha-beta-depleted transplantation in children. Notes on the study in general: The study traced high day-60 TCRbeta diversity in some patients to surviving recipient T cells and thymic progenitors. At one year after transplant, newly produced T cells mostly accounted for T-cell counts and diversity.

The CDR3 length is 15 residues. Germline V gene lookup returns CDR1 SGDLS and CDR2 YYNGEE. The V gene end was trimmed by 0 bases and the J gene end by 3 bases; junction bases not matched to a gene: 6. The source material was PBMCs, mostly from graft donor cells, sampled 360 days after TCRalphabeta/CD19-depleted stem cell transplant. This chain joins TRBV9 and TRBJ2-7, with 7 bases fitting TRBD2. The TCR originated in a male patient between 10 and 17 years old who had a stem cell transplant for acute lymphoblastic leukemia, so the T cells may come from the graft donor. The CDR3 nucleotides are TGTGCCAGCAGCGTAGGTAATTGGGGGGGCTACGAGCAGTACTTC. Amino acids: CASSVGNWGGYEQYF.